This entry lists 28 T cell receptor beta chains sequenced from one sample in a study of control samples from healthy donors and cancer patients. Only in-frame clones appear in the TCRdb table, and some are missing; sequencing was by immunoSEQ multiplex PCR. There are 120,000 or so clones in the sample; approximately 89% occur only once, and roughly 3% lies in the top ten. The sequenced material came from blood. All receptors derive from a man between 60 and 75 years old in good health.

The rearrangement uses TRBV6-2 or TRBV6-3 and TRBJ1-5; 9 positions agree with TRBD1. Germline CDR1 MNHEY, CDR2 SVGEGT. J was trimmed by 4 bases and V by 5 bases; bases with no gene match: 6. The CDR3 is 15 amino acids. The CDR3 loop reads CASSPGQGPNQPQHF. The CDR3 nucleotides read TGTGCCAGCAGTCCGGGACAGGGACCTAATCAGCCCCAGCATTTT.

V usage is TRBV10-3 and J usage is TRBJ2-7; 13 bases align to TRBD2. Germline V lookup: CDR1 ENHRY, CDR2 SYGVKD. J gave up 6 bases and V 4 bases, and 6 bases lay outside the gene matches. This CDR3 spans 15 amino acids. The CDR3 DNA is TGTGCCATCAGTGGGGGACTAGCGGGGAGCGGCGAGCAGTACTTC. Protein product: CAISGGLAGSGEQYF.

This rearrangement joins TRBV4-2 to TRBJ2-3; 10 bases line up with TRBD2. The junction had 3 bases not matched to a gene; V was cut back by 0 bases and J by 3 bases. Germline V gene sequence: CDR1 LGHNA, CDR2 YNFKEQ. The CDR3 totals 16 residues. CDR3 DNA: TGTGCCAGCAGCCAAGATGCTAGCGGGGGTACAGATACGCAGTATTTT. It codes for CASSQDASGGTDTQYF.

The chain has TRBV7-8 and TRBJ1-5, with 7 bases fitting TRBD1. V was clipped by 2 bases and J by 3 bases; unmatched bases: 7. Per the germline V gene, CDR1 is SGHVS and CDR2 is FQNEAQ. The CDR3 contains 16 residues. CDR3 protein: CASSLLYDRVNQPQHF. The CDR3 DNA is TGTGCCAGCAGCTTACTCTACGACAGGGTCAATCAGCCCCAGCATTTT.

This clone was counted once. CDR3 DNA: TGTGCCAGCAAGCCGGGCCCCAGCTCCTACGAGCAGTACTTC. It translates to CASKPGPSSYEQYF. This chain connects TRBV6-5 to TRBJ2-7; D gene unclear. The CDR3 runs to 14 residues. The germline V gene has CDR1 MNHEY and CDR2 SVGAGI. V lost 7 bases and J lost 0, with 13 bases in between.

The chain recombines TRBV5-1 with TRBJ2-3; D call uncertain. The CDR3 length is 16 residues. CDR1 is SGHRS, CDR2 YFSETQ, per germline. Trimming cost V 4 bases and J 2 bases, with 17 bases left between them. In DNA form, the CDR3 reads TGCGCCAGCAGCCTGGGAACGTCCACTTACACAGATACGCAGTATTTT. Protein product: CASSLGTSTYTDTQYF.

This chain links TRBV28 with TRBJ1-6; TRBD1 agrees at 9 bases. J was trimmed by 7 bases and V by 6 bases; bases with no gene match: 10. This CDR3 has 16 amino acids. Germline V lookup: CDR1 MDHEN, CDR2 SYDVKM. CDR3 sequence: CASRKTGGAGNSPLHF. In DNA form, the CDR3 reads TGTGCCAGCAGAAAAACAGGGGGCGCTGGGAATTCACCCCTCCACTTT.

The V and J genes are TRBV15 and TRBJ2-5, with 9 positions matching TRBD1. V lost 0 bases and J lost 5; bases outside the gene matches: 4. Germline CDR1 is LNHNV and CDR2 is YYDKDF (reference sequence). The CDR3 runs to 15 residues. Here the CDR3 DNA reads TGTGCCACCAGCAGAGATTACGGGACAGGGGAGACCCAGTACTTC. This gives the protein CATSRDYGTGETQYF.

The rearrangement links TRBV6-1 to TRBJ2-5; a weak D match, TRBD1 (7 bases). CDR3 size: 16 residues. V was shortened by 3 bases and J by 5 bases, with 19 bases between the two germline ends. Germline V gives CDR1 MNHNS, CDR2 SASEGT. CDR3 nucleotides: TGTGCCAGCAGTGAGACAGGGACTCTATACTCGGAGACCCAGTACTTC. Amino acids: CASSETGTLYSETQYF.

The chain employs TRBV2 and TRBJ2-7; D uncertain. Between the trimmed V and J ends, which lost 3 bases and 5 bases, there was a span of 5 bases. Germline CDR1 SNHLY, CDR2 FYNNEI. CDR3 size: 11 residues. CDR3 bases: TGTGCCAGCAGTGAGGAAAACGAGCAGTACTTC. Residues: CASSEENEQYF.

The J gene is TRBJ2-3, the V gene TRBV2; D is unresolved. Deletions cut 8 bases from V and 2 bases from J, with 8 bases between. The CDR3 runs to 12 residues. The germline CDR1 and CDR2 sequences are SNHLY and FYNNEI. CDR3 residues: CASRSDTDTQYF. As DNA, the CDR3 is TGTGCCAGCCGATCGGACACAGATACGCAGTATTTT.

This clone was seen once. The chain is built from TRBV19 and TRBJ1-1; maybe TRBD1 (6 bases). This CDR3 is 13 amino acids long. From germline, CDR1 is LNHDA and CDR2 SQIVND (reference sequence). V dropped 7 bases and J dropped 1 base, with 10 bases sitting between them. The CDR3 region has the DNA TGTGCCAGTATACAGGGTCCGAACACTGAAGCTTTCTTT. Encoded protein: CASIQGPNTEAFF. The full variable domain, in which reference TRBV19 and TRBJ1-1 provide the parts outside the CDR3, is DGGITQSPKYLFRKEGQNVTLSCEQNLNHDAMYWYRQDPGQGLRLIYYSQIVNDFQKGDIAEGYSVSREKKESFPLTVTSAQKNPTAFYLCASIQGPNTEAFFGQGTRLTVV.

This chain links TRBV9 with TRBJ1-4; 7 positions match TRBD1. Germline assignment: CDR1 SGDLS and CDR2 YYNGEE. V shed 4 bases and J 4 bases; nucleotides not matched to a gene: 7. CDR3 length equals 15 residues. The CDR3 region has the DNA TGTGCCAGCAGCCCCCACGGGACAGATAATGAAAAACTGTTTTTT. Amino acids: CASSPHGTDNEKLFF.

The V gene is TRBV5-1, the J gene TRBJ1-1; maybe TRBD1 (6 bases). V shed 2 bases and J shed 1 base, with 12 bases lying between them. The CDR3 has 15 amino acids. Germline V gene lookup returns CDR1 SGHRS and CDR2 YFSETQ. This CDR3 reads CASSFNRVGNTEAFF. The CDR3 nucleotides read TGCGCCAGCAGCTTTAACAGGGTGGGGAACACTGAAGCTTTCTTT.

This clone was picked up one time. The chain links TRBV27 to TRBJ2-1; TRBD1 matches 9 bases. This CDR3 has 17 residues. In germline, CDR1 is MNHEY, CDR2 SMNVEV (reference sequence). Unmatched junction bases numbered 10, after V lost 3 bases and J lost 4 bases. CDR3 DNA: TGTGCCAGCAGTTTCGGGACAGGGCGGGATTGGTACAATGAGCAGTTCTTC. Its translation is CASSFGTGRDWYNEQFF.

The chain is built from TRBV19 and TRBJ1-1; D possibly corresponds to TRBD1 (6 bases). Trimming removed 6 bases at V and 1 base at J, with 9 bases between. This CDR3 contains 13 residues. Germline-derived CDR1 and CDR2 are LNHDA and SQIVND (reference sequence). The CDR3 DNA reads as TGTGCCAGTAGCAGACAGGAGAACACTGAAGCTTTCTTT. Amino acids: CASSRQENTEAFF. The whole variable domain, remainder taken from reference TRBV19 and TRBJ1-1, is DGGITQSPKYLFRKEGQNVTLSCEQNLNHDAMYWYRQDPGQGLRLIYYSQIVNDFQKGDIAEGYSVSREKKESFPLTVTSAQKNPTAFYLCASSRQENTEAFFGQGTRLTVV.

J is TRBJ1-4 and V is TRBV6-5; D is unclear. The CDR3 covers 13 residues. Looked up from germline, CDR1 is MNHEY and CDR2 is SVGAGI. V lost 7 bases and J lost 6, with 12 bases in between. The CDR3 reads CASTRVIHEKLFF. In DNA, the CDR3 is TGTGCCAGCACGAGAGTCATTCATGAAAAACTGTTTTTT.

The chain joins TRBV7-9 to TRBJ2-3, with 8 bases lining up with TRBD2. The CDR3 runs to 17 residues. Germline CDR1 reads SEHNR; CDR2 reads FQNEAQ (reference sequence). The trim removed 1 base at V and 4 bases at J, leaving 10 bases unmatched. CDR3: CASSLGGERGPADTQYF. CDR3 bases: TGTGCCAGCAGCTTAGGGGGCGAGCGGGGGCCCGCAGATACGCAGTATTTT.

The chain couples TRBV24-1 to TRBJ2-5; no definite D call. The germline gives CDR1 KGHDR, CDR2 SFDVKD. The V gene lost 5 bases and the J gene lost 0 bases, with 18 bases spanning the gap. The CDR3 is 17 residues long. The CDR3 spells CATSGFSFGQYQETQYF. As DNA, the CDR3 is TGTGCCACCAGTGGTTTTAGTTTCGGCCAGTACCAAGAGACCCAGTACTTC.

The chain employs TRBV19 and TRBJ2-5; 10 bases agree with TRBD2. Germline values: CDR1 LNHDA, CDR2 SQIVND (reference sequence). Germline trimming cut 3 bases from V and 4 bases from J; bases unmatched to any gene: 5. The CDR3 sequence is 15 residues long. CDR3 in DNA: TGTGCCAGTAGTATGCCTAGCGGGGGTACAGAGACCCAGTACTTC. Its protein is CASSMPSGGTETQYF.

The chain has TRBV10-3 and TRBJ2-2; D unclear. The germline V gene encodes CDR1 ENHRY and CDR2 SYGVKD. The CDR3 runs 12 residues. V was shortened by 5 bases and J by 6 bases, with 7 bases between the two germline ends. The CDR3 sequence: CAISPGSGELFF. The CDR3 nucleotides are TGTGCCATCAGTCCCGGTTCCGGGGAGCTGTTTTTT.

V is TRBV5-1 and J is TRBJ1-5; D unresolved. Germline CDR1 SGHRS, CDR2 YFSETQ. This CDR3 has 16 residues. V lost 0 bases to trimming and J lost 3 bases, with 13 bases between them. CDR3 sequence (DNA): TGCGCCAGCAGCTTGGTGAAGGGCCCTCCCAATCAGCCCCAGCATTTT. Amino acids: CASSLVKGPPNQPQHF.

The chain has TRBV6-6 and TRBJ2-7, with D perhaps TRBD2 (5 bases). Trimming took off 0 bases at V and 0 bases at J, with 12 bases between the two ends. The CDR3 extends over 16 amino acids. Looked up from germline, CDR1 is MNHNY and CDR2 is SVGAGI (reference sequence). This CDR3 is CASSYSRGWGSYEQYF. Here the CDR3 DNA reads TGTGCCAGCAGTTACTCTCGAGGGTGGGGCTCCTACGAGCAGTACTTC.

V gene TRBV24-1 combines with J gene TRBJ1-5; D ambiguous. The CDR3 consists of 13 residues. The germline V gene encodes CDR1 KGHDR and CDR2 SFDVKD. V shed 6 bases and J shed 6 bases, with 11 bases lying between them. The CDR3 here is CATSLAGGQPQHF. The CDR3, as DNA: TGTGCCACCAGTCTGGCAGGCGGTCAGCCCCAGCATTTT.

The sample holds a few counts of this clone. The CDR3: CASSFTADQPQHF. The CDR3 bases are TGTGCCAGCAGTTTTACAGCTGATCAGCCCCAGCATTTT. This sequence joins TRBV28 and TRBJ1-5; D unresolved. V lost 3 bases, J lost 5 bases, and 8 bases lay in between. In germline, CDR1 is MDHEN, CDR2 SYDVKM. The CDR3 has 13 residues.

This clone was detected once. This chain joins TRBV4-2 and TRBJ2-1, with 11 bases fitting TRBD2. Looked up from germline, CDR1 is LGHNA and CDR2 is YNFKEQ. CDR3 length equals 15 residues. V lost 5 bases, J lost 2 bases, and 2 bases stayed unmatched. The CDR3 is CASSSSGGAYNEQFF. The CDR3 DNA reads TGTGCCAGCAGCAGTAGCGGGGGGGCCTACAATGAGCAGTTCTTC.

This chain connects TRBV5-1 to TRBJ2-2; tentative D call: TRBD1 (6 bases). V lost 0 bases and J lost 2, with 14 bases in between. CDR1 and CDR2 from the germline V gene are SGHRS and YFSETQ. The CDR3 covers 17 residues. The CDR3 reads CASSLAGAGVNTGELFF. Here the CDR3 DNA reads TGCGCCAGCAGCTTGGCCGGGGCAGGGGTAAACACCGGGGAGCTGTTTTTT.

CDR3 sequence reads: CASSLAPSSYEQYF. The CDR3 DNA reads as TGCGCCAGCAGCTTGGCCCCCTCCAGCTACGAGCAGTACTTC. V gene TRBV5-1 combines with J gene TRBJ2-7; D unresolved. The CDR3 contains 14 residues. Germline V gene sequence: CDR1 SGHRS, CDR2 YFSETQ. V lost 0 bases and J lost 3, with 10 bases in between.